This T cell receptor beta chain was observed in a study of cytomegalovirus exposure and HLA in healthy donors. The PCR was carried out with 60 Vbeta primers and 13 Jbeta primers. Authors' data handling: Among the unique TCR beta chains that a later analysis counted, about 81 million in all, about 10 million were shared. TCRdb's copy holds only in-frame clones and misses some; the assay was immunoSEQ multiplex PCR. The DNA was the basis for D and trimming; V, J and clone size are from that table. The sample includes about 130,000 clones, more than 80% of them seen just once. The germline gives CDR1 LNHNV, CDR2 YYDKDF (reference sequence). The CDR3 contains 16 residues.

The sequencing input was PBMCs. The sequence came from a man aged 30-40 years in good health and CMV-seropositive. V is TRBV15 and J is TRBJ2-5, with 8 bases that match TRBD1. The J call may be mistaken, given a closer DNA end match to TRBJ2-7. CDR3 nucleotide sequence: TGTGCCACCAGCAGAGTGGGACAGGAAAACTCCTACGAGCAGTACTTC. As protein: CATSRVGQENSYEQYF.